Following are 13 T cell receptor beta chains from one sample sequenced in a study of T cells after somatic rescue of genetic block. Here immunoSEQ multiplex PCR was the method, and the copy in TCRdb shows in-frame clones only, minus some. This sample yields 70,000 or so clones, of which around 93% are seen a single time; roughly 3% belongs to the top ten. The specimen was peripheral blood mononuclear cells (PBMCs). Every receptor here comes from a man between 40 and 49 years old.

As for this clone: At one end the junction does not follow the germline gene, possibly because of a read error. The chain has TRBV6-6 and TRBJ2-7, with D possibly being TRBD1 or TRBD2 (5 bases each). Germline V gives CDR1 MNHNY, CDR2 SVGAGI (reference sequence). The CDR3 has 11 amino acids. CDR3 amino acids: CASSYGTEWCF. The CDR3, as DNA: TGTGCCAGCAGTTATGGGACCGAGTGGTGTTTC.

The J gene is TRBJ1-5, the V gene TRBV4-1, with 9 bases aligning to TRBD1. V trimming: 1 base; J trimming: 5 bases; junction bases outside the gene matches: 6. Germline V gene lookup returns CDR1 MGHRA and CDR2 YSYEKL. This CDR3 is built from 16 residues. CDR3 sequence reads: CASSQAHRQGDQPQHF. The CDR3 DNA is TGCGCCAGCAGCCAAGCCCACCGACAGGGGGATCAGCCCCAGCATTTT.

The CDR3 sequence: CASRLDATVETQYF. CDR3 DNA sequence: TGTGCCAGCCGCCTGGATGCTACGGTCGAGACCCAGTACTTC. J is TRBJ2-5 and V is TRBV5-4; D gene unclear. V lost 7 bases, J lost 5 bases, and 18 bases lay in between. This CDR3 has 14 residues. Looked up from germline, CDR1 is SGHNT and CDR2 is YYREEE (reference sequence).

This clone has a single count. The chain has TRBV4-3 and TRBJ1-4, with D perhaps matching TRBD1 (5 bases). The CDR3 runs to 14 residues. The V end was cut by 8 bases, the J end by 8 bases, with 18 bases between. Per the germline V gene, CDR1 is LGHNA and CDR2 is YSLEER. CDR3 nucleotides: TGCGCCAGCGGTCAGGGCGACTTACTGGAAAAACTGTTTTTT. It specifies CASGQGDLLEKLFF.

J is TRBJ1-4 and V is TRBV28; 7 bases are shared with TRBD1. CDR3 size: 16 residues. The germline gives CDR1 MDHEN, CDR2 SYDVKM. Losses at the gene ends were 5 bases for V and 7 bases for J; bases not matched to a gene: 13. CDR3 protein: CASSKNRGLRGEKLFF. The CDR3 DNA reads TGTGCCAGCAGTAAAAACAGGGGCCTCCGTGGTGAAAAACTGTTTTTT. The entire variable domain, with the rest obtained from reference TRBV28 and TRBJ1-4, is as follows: DVKVTQSSRYLVKRTGEKVFLECVQDMDHENMFWYRQDPGLGLRLIYFSYDVKMKEKGDIPEGYSVSREKKERFSLILESASTNQTSMYLCASSKNRGLRGEKLFFGSGTQLSVL.

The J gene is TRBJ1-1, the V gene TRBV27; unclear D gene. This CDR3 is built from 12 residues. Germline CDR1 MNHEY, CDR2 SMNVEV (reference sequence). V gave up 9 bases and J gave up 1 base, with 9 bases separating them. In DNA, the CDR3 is TGTGCCAGTAGACACCCGAACACTGAAGCTTTCTTT. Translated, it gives CASRHPNTEAFF.

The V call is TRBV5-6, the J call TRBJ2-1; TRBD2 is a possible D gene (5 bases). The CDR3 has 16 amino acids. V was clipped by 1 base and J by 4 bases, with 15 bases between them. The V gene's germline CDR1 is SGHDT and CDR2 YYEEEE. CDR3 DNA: TGTGCCAGCAGCTTGAGACCGGTCCGGGATTACAATGAGCAGTTCTTC. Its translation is CASSLRPVRDYNEQFF.

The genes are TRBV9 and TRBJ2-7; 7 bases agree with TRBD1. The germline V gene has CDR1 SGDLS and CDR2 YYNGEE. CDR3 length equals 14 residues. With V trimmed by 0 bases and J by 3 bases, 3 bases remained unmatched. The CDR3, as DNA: TGTGCCAGCAGCGTAGGGGCAGGGGGCTACGAGCAGTACTTC. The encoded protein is CASSVGAGGYEQYF.

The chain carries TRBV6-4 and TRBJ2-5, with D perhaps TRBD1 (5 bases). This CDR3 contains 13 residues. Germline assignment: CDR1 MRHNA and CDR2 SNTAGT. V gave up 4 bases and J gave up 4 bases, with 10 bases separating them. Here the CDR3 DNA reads TGTGCCAGCAGTGCCGACAGCCTAGAGACCCAGTACTTC. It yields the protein CASSADSLETQYF.

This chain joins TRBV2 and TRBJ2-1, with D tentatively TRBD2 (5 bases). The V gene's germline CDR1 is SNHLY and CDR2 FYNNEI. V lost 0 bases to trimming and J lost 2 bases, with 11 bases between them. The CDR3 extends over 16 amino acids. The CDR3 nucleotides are TGTGCCAGCAGTGAAGCGGATGGGAGTACCTACAATGAGCAGTTCTTC. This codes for CASSEADGSTYNEQFF. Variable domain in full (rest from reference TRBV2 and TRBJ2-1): EPEVTQTPSHQVTQMGQEVILRCVPISNHLYFYWYRQILGQKVEFLVSFYNNEISEKSEIFDDQFSVERPDGSNFTLKIRSTKLEDSAMYFCASSEADGSTYNEQFFGPGTRLTVL.

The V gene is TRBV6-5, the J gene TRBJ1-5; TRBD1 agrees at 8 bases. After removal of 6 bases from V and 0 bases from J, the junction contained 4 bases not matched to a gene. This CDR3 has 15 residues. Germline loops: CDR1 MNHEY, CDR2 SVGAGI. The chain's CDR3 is CASRPDRGSNQPQHF. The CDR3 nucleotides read TGTGCCAGCAGACCTGACAGGGGTAGCAATCAGCCCCAGCATTTT.

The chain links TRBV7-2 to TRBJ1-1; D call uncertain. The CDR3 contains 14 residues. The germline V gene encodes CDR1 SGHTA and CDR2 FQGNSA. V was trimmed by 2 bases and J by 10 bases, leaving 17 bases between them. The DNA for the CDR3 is TGTGCCAGCAGCTTACAGCGGTCTACCTCGGGAGCTTTCTTT. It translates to CASSLQRSTSGAFF.

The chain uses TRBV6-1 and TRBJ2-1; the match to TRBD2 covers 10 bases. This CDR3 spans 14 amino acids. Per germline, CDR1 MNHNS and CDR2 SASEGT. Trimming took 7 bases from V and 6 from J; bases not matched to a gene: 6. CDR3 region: CASKGTSVANEQFF. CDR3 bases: TGTGCCAGCAAGGGGACTAGCGTTGCCAATGAGCAGTTCTTC.